This TCR beta chain was documented in a study of regulatory T cells in long-lasting Graves disease. Time point noted: newly diagnosed GD, antithyroid drugs for less than 3 months. From RNA extracted from PBMCs, the TCR library was made. Looked up from germline, CDR1 is SEHNR and CDR2 is FQNEAQ (reference sequence). Trimming took 5 bases from V and 8 from J, leaving 12 bases between them. This CDR3 spans 13 amino acids. Overall study results and limits: Graves' patients with persistent disease showed TCR diversity lower than patients newly diagnosed. Repertoires from persistent disease leaned toward TRBV28, TRBJ1-2 and TRBJ2-5.

Construction of the TCR beta libraries employed iRepertoire HTBI primers in conjunction with Arm-PCR of CDR3 regions. TCRdb independently ran MiXCR on the multiplex PCR reads; one entry per CDR3 protein. The sample lists approximately 470,000 distinct CDR3 sequences; 15% to 20% were seen once. With respect to this clonotype: The antigen is unknown.

This sample also appeared in a second study, on T cells in Graves' hyperthyroidism and ophthalmopathy. This second study says: Patients were aged 18 to 65, had disease duration under 2 months, and had newly diagnosed hyperthyroidism. From stable hyperthyroidism, ophthalmopathy was set apart by a 13 V-J model.

The chain has TRBV7-9 and TRBJ1-4, with D uncertain. The receptor comes from a man in his forties or fifties with Graves disease. The material was peripheral blood mononuclear cells (PBMCs), obtained at new diagnosis, from a patient treated with antithyroid drugs. This chain's CDR3 is CASSPPWREKLFF. DNA for the CDR3: TGTGCCAGCAGCCCCCCCTGGAGGGAAAAACTGTTTTTT.